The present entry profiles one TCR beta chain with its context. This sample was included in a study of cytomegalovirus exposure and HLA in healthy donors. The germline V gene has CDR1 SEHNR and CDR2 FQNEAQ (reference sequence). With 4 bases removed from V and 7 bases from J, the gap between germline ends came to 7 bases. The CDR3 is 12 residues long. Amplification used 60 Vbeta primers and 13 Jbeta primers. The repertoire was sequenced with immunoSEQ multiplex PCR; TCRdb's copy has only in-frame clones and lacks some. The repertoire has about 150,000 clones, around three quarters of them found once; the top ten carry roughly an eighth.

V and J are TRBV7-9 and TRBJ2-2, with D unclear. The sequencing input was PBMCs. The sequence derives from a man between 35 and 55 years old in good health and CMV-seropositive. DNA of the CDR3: TGTGCCAGCAGCTCAGTTGGCGGGGAGCTGTTTTTT. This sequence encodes CASSSVGGELFF.